The rows below give T cell receptor beta chains drawn from one sample of a study of cytomegalovirus exposure and HLA in healthy donors. The protocol was immunoSEQ multiplex PCR, while the TCRdb copy is restricted to in-frame clones and leaves out a portion. Of 150,000 to 200,000 clones listed, 80% are singletons. The sequenced material came from PBMCs. The receptors derive from a woman aged 40 to 50 in good health and CMV-seronegative. CDR3s include the opening cysteine and the closing phenylalanine or tryptophan. The order of the fields is J gene, D gene, clone size, V gene, CDR3 protein, CDR3 DNA. The D gene is left open where the match is weak. Only some rows state a clone size, as once, few, many or a class for expanded clones.

j_call: TRBJ2-5
d_call: TRBD2
clone_size: .
v_call: TRBV7-2
cdr3_aa: CASSSRTSGGQETQYF
cdr3_nt: TGTGCCAGCAGCTCTCGGACTAGCGGGGGACAAGAGACCCAGTACTTC

j_call: TRBJ2-7
d_call: TRBD1
clone_size: .
v_call: TRBV6-4
cdr3_aa: CASTGQGWYEQYF
cdr3_nt: TGTGCCAGCACCGGACAGGGCTGGTACGAGCAGTACTTC

j_call: TRBJ2-3
d_call: TRBD2
clone_size: .
v_call: TRBV5-4
cdr3_aa: CASSVGGGDTDTQYF
cdr3_nt: TGTGCCAGCAGCGTGGGCGGGGGGGACACAGATACGCAGTATTTT

j_call: TRBJ2-7
d_call: TRBD1
clone_size: few
v_call: TRBV28
cdr3_aa: CASSQRDRDYEQYF
cdr3_nt: TGTGCCAGCAGTCAAAGGGACAGGGACTACGAGCAGTACTTC

j_call: TRBJ2-3
d_call: TRBD2
clone_size: few
v_call: TRBV19
cdr3_aa: CASSTQRGSNTDTQYF
cdr3_nt: TGTGCCAGTAGTACCCAGCGGGGGTCTAACACAGATACGCAGTATTTT

j_call: TRBJ2-2
d_call: TRBD2
clone_size: once
v_call: TRBV6-6
cdr3_aa: CASSRFAGGPNGELFF
cdr3_nt: TGTGCCAGCAGTCGGTTTGCGGGGGGGCCGAACGGGGAGCTGTTTTTT

j_call: TRBJ2-5
d_call: .
clone_size: few
v_call: TRBV6-6
cdr3_aa: CASSRQQETQYF
cdr3_nt: TGTGCCTCTTCAAGACAGCAAGAGACCCAGTACTTC

j_call: TRBJ1-1
d_call: .
clone_size: once
v_call: TRBV30
cdr3_aa: CAWSSTLSRQAGFKHTEAFF
cdr3_nt: TGTGCCTGGAGTTCTACCCTCTCTCGACAGGCAGGGTTTAAACACACTGAAGCTTTCTTT

j_call: TRBJ2-7
d_call: TRBD1
clone_size: .
v_call: TRBV7-2
cdr3_aa: CASSLRQGDSLEQYF
cdr3_nt: TGTGCCAGCAGTTTACGGCAAGGGGACAGCCTCGAGCAGTACTTC

j_call: TRBJ1-4
d_call: .
clone_size: .
v_call: TRBV7-8
cdr3_aa: CASSLVGGANEKLFF
cdr3_nt: TGTGCCAGCAGCTTAGTAGGGGGGGCGAATGAAAAACTGTTTTTT

j_call: TRBJ2-5
d_call: TRBD1
clone_size: .
v_call: TRBV2
cdr3_aa: CASSVPGTGGRVTQYF
cdr3_nt: TGTGCCAGCAGTGTACCCGGGACAGGGGGGAGGGTGACCCAGTACTTC

j_call: TRBJ1-6
d_call: TRBD1
clone_size: .
v_call: TRBV7-3
cdr3_aa: CASSYDRDSPLHF
cdr3_nt: TGTGCCAGCAGCTACGACAGGGATTCACCCCTCCACTTT

j_call: TRBJ2-3
d_call: TRBD2
clone_size: .
v_call: TRBV7-2
cdr3_aa: CASSFRASGGGTDTQYF
cdr3_nt: TGTGCCAGCAGCTTTCGGGCTAGCGGGGGGGGCACAGATACGCAGTATTTT

j_call: TRBJ1-2
d_call: TRBD1
clone_size: .
v_call: TRBV27
cdr3_aa: CASSLHRGYGYTF
cdr3_nt: TGTGCCAGCAGTTTACACAGGGGCTATGGCTACACCTTC

j_call: TRBJ1-5
d_call: TRBD1
clone_size: .
v_call: TRBV7-2
cdr3_aa: CASSSTGQGNQPQHF
cdr3_nt: TGTGCCAGCAGCTCAACTGGACAGGGGAATCAGCCCCAGCATTTT

j_call: TRBJ2-5
d_call: TRBD2
clone_size: .
v_call: TRBV4-3
cdr3_aa: CASSQDLSSGRARGETQYF
cdr3_nt: TGCGCCAGCAGCCAAGATTTGTCGAGCGGGAGGGCCCGTGGAGAGACCCAGTACTTC

j_call: TRBJ2-1
d_call: .
clone_size: .
v_call: TRBV9
cdr3_aa: CASSGGWEQFF
cdr3_nt: TGTGCCAGCAGCGGAGGGTGGGAGCAGTTCTTC

j_call: TRBJ2-3
d_call: TRBD2
clone_size: few
v_call: TRBV11-3
cdr3_aa: CASSLGAGGSTDTQYF
cdr3_nt: TGTGCCAGCAGCTTAGGGGCCGGGGGGAGCACAGATACGCAGTATTTT

j_call: TRBJ2-3
d_call: TRBD2
clone_size: .
v_call: TRBV2
cdr3_aa: CASLRTSGGADTQYF
cdr3_nt: TGTGCCAGCCTTCGGACTAGCGGGGGTGCAGATACGCAGTATTTT

j_call: TRBJ2-7
d_call: TRBD1
clone_size: .
v_call: TRBV13
cdr3_aa: CASSPGNGDRGYEQYF
cdr3_nt: TGTGCCAGCAGCCCCGGTAATGGGGACAGGGGATACGAGCAGTACTTC

j_call: TRBJ2-7
d_call: TRBD1
clone_size: .
v_call: TRBV6-6
cdr3_aa: CASSDRVKGDEQYF
cdr3_nt: TGTGCCAGCAGTGACAGGGTAAAGGGAGACGAGCAGTACTTC

j_call: TRBJ2-2
d_call: TRBD2
clone_size: .
v_call: TRBV5-1
cdr3_aa: CASSLGGKRGGNTGELFF
cdr3_nt: TGCGCCAGCAGCTTGGGGGGTAAGCGGGGGGGCAACACCGGGGAGCTGTTTTTT

j_call: TRBJ2-1
d_call: TRBD2
clone_size: .
v_call: TRBV7-9
cdr3_aa: CASSLGSGRLNEQFF
cdr3_nt: TGTGCCAGCAGCTTAGGTAGCGGGAGGCTCAATGAGCAGTTCTTC

j_call: TRBJ2-7
d_call: TRBD1
clone_size: once
v_call: TRBV5-4
cdr3_aa: CASSYPGQGSYEQYF
cdr3_nt: TGTGCCAGCAGCTACCCGGGACAGGGCTCCTACGAGCAGTACTTC

j_call: TRBJ2-5
d_call: TRBD2
clone_size: .
v_call: TRBV6-1
cdr3_aa: CASSEVMSGRETQYF
cdr3_nt: TGTGCCAGCAGTGAAGTAATGAGCGGGAGGGAGACCCAGTACTTC

j_call: TRBJ2-1
d_call: TRBD1
clone_size: few
v_call: TRBV9
cdr3_aa: CASSVEGGTGGFPSYNEQFF
cdr3_nt: TGTGCCAGCAGCGTAGAGGGAGGGACAGGGGGCTTCCCAAGCTACAATGAGCAGTTCTTC

j_call: TRBJ2-7
d_call: .
clone_size: .
v_call: TRBV30
cdr3_aa: CAWSQDRLSYEQYF
cdr3_nt: TGTGCCTGGAGTCAAGACAGGCTCTCCTACGAGCAGTACTTC

j_call: TRBJ2-1
d_call: TRBD2
clone_size: .
v_call: TRBV5-1
cdr3_aa: CASSLSPAGAYNEQFF
cdr3_nt: TGCGCCAGCAGCTTGTCACCAGCGGGGGCCTACAATGAGCAGTTCTTC

j_call: TRBJ1-2
d_call: .
clone_size: .
v_call: TRBV7-2
cdr3_aa: CASSFEINYGYTF
cdr3_nt: TGTGCCAGCAGCTTCGAGATTAACTATGGCTACACCTTC

j_call: TRBJ2-7
d_call: TRBD2
clone_size: .
v_call: TRBV7-8
cdr3_aa: CASSLDAGAGEQYF
cdr3_nt: TGTGCCAGCAGCTTAGACGCGGGAGCGGGCGAGCAGTACTTC

j_call: TRBJ2-2
d_call: TRBD2
clone_size: few
v_call: TRBV5-4
cdr3_aa: CASSSQLAGGLTGELFF
cdr3_nt: TGTGCCAGCAGCTCCCAACTAGCGGGGGGCCTAACCGGGGAGCTGTTTTTT

j_call: TRBJ2-2
d_call: TRBD2
clone_size: few
v_call: TRBV28
cdr3_aa: CASSLASGGAGELFF
cdr3_nt: TGTGCCAGCAGTTTAGCTAGCGGGGGGGCCGGGGAGCTGTTTTTT

j_call: TRBJ1-6
d_call: .
clone_size: .
v_call: TRBV28
cdr3_aa: CASGAVPNVGSPLHF
cdr3_nt: TGTGCCAGCGGGGCGGTCCCCAATGTGGGTTCACCCCTCCACTTT

j_call: TRBJ2-5
d_call: .
clone_size: .
v_call: TRBV11-3
cdr3_aa: CASSPGGALGMETQYF
cdr3_nt: TGTGCCAGCAGCCCCGGGGGAGCCCTAGGGATGGAGACCCAGTACTTC

j_call: TRBJ2-4
d_call: .
clone_size: .
v_call: TRBV11-3
cdr3_aa: CASSLDREVNIQYF
cdr3_nt: TGTGCCAGCAGCCTAGACAGGGAGGTGAACATTCAGTACTTC

j_call: TRBJ1-3
d_call: .
clone_size: .
v_call: TRBV6-5
cdr3_aa: CASSFGGISGNTIYF
cdr3_nt: TGTGCCAGCAGCTTCGGGGGGATCTCTGGAAACACCATATATTTT

j_call: TRBJ2-7
d_call: TRBD2
clone_size: once
v_call: TRBV7-8
cdr3_aa: CASSRVNSGREDYEQYF
cdr3_nt: TGTGCCAGCAGCCGGGTCAACTCGGGACGGGAGGACTACGAGCAGTACTTC

j_call: TRBJ2-3
d_call: .
clone_size: .
v_call: TRBV28
cdr3_aa: CASSSGGDTQYF
cdr3_nt: TGTGCCAGCAGTTCAGGGGGGGATACGCAGTATTTT

j_call: TRBJ1-1
d_call: TRBD1
clone_size: .
v_call: TRBV10-3
cdr3_aa: CAISESTGAMAEAFF
cdr3_nt: TGTGCCATCAGTGAGTCGACAGGGGCCATGGCTGAAGCTTTCTTT

j_call: TRBJ2-5
d_call: .
clone_size: few
v_call: TRBV4-1
cdr3_aa: CASSQELSETQYF
cdr3_nt: TGCGCCAGCAGCCAAGAATTGAGCGAGACCCAGTACTTC

j_call: TRBJ1-5
d_call: TRBD1
clone_size: .
v_call: TRBV15
cdr3_aa: CATSRAGGVNQPQHF
cdr3_nt: TGTGCCACCAGCAGAGCAGGGGGTGTCAATCAGCCCCAGCATTTT

j_call: TRBJ2-1
d_call: .
clone_size: .
v_call: TRBV7-3
cdr3_aa: CASSLVETRNEQFF
cdr3_nt: TGTGCCAGCAGCTTGGTCGAGACAAGGAATGAGCAGTTCTTC

j_call: TRBJ2-2
d_call: TRBD2
clone_size: .
v_call: TRBV7-6
cdr3_aa: CASSDTSGLGELFF
cdr3_nt: TGTGCCAGCAGCGATACTAGCGGCCTCGGGGAGCTGTTTTTT

j_call: TRBJ2-7
d_call: .
clone_size: .
v_call: TRBV30
cdr3_aa: CAWSVGGKSYEQYF
cdr3_nt: TGTGCCTGGAGTGTAGGCGGGAAGTCCTACGAGCAGTACTTC

j_call: TRBJ1-1
d_call: .
clone_size: once
v_call: TRBV11-2
cdr3_aa: CASSLRSGPNTEAFF
cdr3_nt: TGTGCCAGCAGCTTACGTAGCGGCCCGAACACTGAAGCTTTCTTT

j_call: TRBJ1-6
d_call: .
clone_size: once
v_call: TRBV6-1
cdr3_aa: CASSVTTVSDNSPLHF
cdr3_nt: TGTGCCAGCAGTGTTACGACAGTCTCGGATAATTCACCCCTCCACTTT

j_call: TRBJ1-2
d_call: TRBD1
clone_size: .
v_call: TRBV28
cdr3_aa: CASRWTGPYTF
cdr3_nt: TGTGCCAGCAGATGGACAGGACCCTACACCTTC

j_call: TRBJ1-4
d_call: .
clone_size: .
v_call: TRBV7-2
cdr3_aa: CASSFGRTNEKLFF
cdr3_nt: TGTGCCAGCAGCTTTGGCCGAACTAATGAAAAACTGTTTTTT

j_call: TRBJ2-2
d_call: .
clone_size: .
v_call: TRBV2
cdr3_aa: CASTQGWVWAGELFF
cdr3_nt: TGTGCCAGCACCCAGGGCTGGGTATGGGCCGGGGAGCTGTTTTTT

j_call: TRBJ2-7
d_call: TRBD1
clone_size: .
v_call: TRBV28
cdr3_aa: CASSRPGTGNPYEQYF
cdr3_nt: TGTGCCAGCAGTCGACCCGGGACAGGGAACCCCTACGAGCAGTACTTC